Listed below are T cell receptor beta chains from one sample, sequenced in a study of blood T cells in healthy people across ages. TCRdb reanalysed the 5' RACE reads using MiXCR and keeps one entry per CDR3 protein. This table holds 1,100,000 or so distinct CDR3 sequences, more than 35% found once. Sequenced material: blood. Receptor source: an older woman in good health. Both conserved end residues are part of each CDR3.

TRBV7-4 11 CASSLRQKLFF
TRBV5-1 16 CASSLTRQGSSSEQYF
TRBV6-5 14 CASSYLPGAYEQYF
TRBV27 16 CASSLSISAGGYEQYF
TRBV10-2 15 CASSELLTSSYEQYF
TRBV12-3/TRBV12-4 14 CASSIGQGNTEAFF
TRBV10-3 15 CAISEGGGSPDEQYF
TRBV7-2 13 CASSVPSGSPQYF
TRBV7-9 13 CASHGQTDEKLFF
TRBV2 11 CASSTKYEQYF
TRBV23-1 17 CASSQLTSGSNQETQYF
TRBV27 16 CASSLRREQAQETQYF
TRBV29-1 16 CSVEPWGAGRQETQYF
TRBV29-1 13 CSVVRQGGQKQYF
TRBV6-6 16 CASSHLAGGPGKTQYF
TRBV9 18 CASKGPEAISSSYNEQFF
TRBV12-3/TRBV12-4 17 CASSSRTGGTGANVLTF
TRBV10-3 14 CAISGAGGQETQYF
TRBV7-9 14 CASRREGGVIEQFF
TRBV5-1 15 CASSSQGDASYEQYF
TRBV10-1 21 CASSDSLSPGLAGGVTGELFF
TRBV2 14 CASKRGSDNSPLHF
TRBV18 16 CASSPPSSGSPLEQYF
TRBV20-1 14 CSAMSLGRNTEAFF
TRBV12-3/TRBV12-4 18 CASSTLTPGLAGSYEQYF
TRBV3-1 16 CASSQMSPSRRETQYF
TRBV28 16 CASSFGLAGYYNEQFF
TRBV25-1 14 CASSPLGGNQPQHF
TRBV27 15 CASSFGGVGLQPQHF
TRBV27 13 CASSAGLGSPLHF
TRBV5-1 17 CASSLGVAGGSYNEQFF
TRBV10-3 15 CAISDGQGSNQPQHF
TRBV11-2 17 CASSLDRLAELRYEQYF
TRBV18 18 CASSPPGGQALRGYGYTF
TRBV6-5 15 CASSYKAGYSYGYTF
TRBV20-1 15 CSARPPLGSTDTQYF
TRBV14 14 CASSLAGLRKPKYF
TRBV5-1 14 CASGLAGAYNEQFF
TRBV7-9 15 CVSSLAGSYTDTQYF
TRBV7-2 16 CASSTSLAGGSHEQFF
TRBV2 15 CASNLSGAGRYEQYF
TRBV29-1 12 CSVEKGRGGYTF
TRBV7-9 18 CASSLSLQGEQYQETQYF
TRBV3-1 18 CASSQVGLAGAPAGELFF
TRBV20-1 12 CSAIGMGNEQFF
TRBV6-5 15 CASSYRGLYQETQYF